This TCR beta chain was recorded in a study of T cell responses to AZD1222 COVID-19 vaccine. Study-level results: Increases in Spike-specific TCR breadth and depth were seen after two AZD1222 doses.

Only in-frame clones appear in the TCRdb table, and some are missing; sequencing was by immunoSEQ multiplex PCR. The repertoire includes about 120,000 clones, about 89% of them detected once, and 5% to 6% sits in the top ten. With respect to this clone: The antigen remains unidentified.

Trimming cost V 3 bases and J 0 bases; bases outside gene matches: 5. Germline-derived CDR1 and CDR2 are MNHEY and SMNVEV (reference sequence). The length of the CDR3 is 17 residues. This receptor was obtained from an adult in good health. This chain uses TRBV27 with TRBJ1-6; 7 nucleotides match TRBD1. The sequenced sample was peripheral blood, obtained on day 0 of AZD1222 vaccination. DNA for the CDR3: TGTGCCAGCAGTTTGGACCGACAGGGCTCCTATAATTCACCCCTCCACTTT. It codes for CASSLDRQGSYNSPLHF.